This passage covers 4 T cell receptor beta chains from one sample sequenced in a study of human T cells and chemical hapten exposure. TCRdb re-derived calls from the RACE reads in MiXCR, one entry per CDR3 protein. The repertoire has over 300,000 distinct CDR3 sequences, 4.5% to 5.5% of them found once; the top ten carry just over 2.5%. As to time point: pre-sensitization, week 0. Treatment meaning: therapeutic diphenylcyclopropenone sensitization with weekly scalp DPC. The input for sequencing was whole blood, taken in connection with sensitization to the hapten diphenylcyclopropenone (DPC). The receptor source for this set is a woman between 45 and 60 years old with alopecia areata. Some clones in this sample may be carry-over from other donors' samples.

V usage is TRBV6-5 and J usage is TRBJ1-4, with a weak D call TRBD1 (5 bases). V was pared by 5 bases and J by 15 bases, with 28 bases between. The CDR3 sequence is 16 residues long. CDR1 MNHEY and CDR2 SVGAGI come from the germline V gene. The CDR3 DNA follows: TGTGCCAGCAGTCGAACTCCCACGGCCGAGGGGAAAGGAGTGTTTTTT. It codes for CASSRTPTAEGKGVFF.

This clonotype was counted ten times or more. The chain has TRBV6-5 and TRBJ2-3; weak D call: TRBD2 (6 bases). Per the germline V gene, CDR1 is MNHEY and CDR2 is SVGAGI. Trimming left V 2 bases short and J 2 bases short, with 11 bases between. This CDR3 region has 15 residues. CDR3 amino acids: CASSYTGTFTDTQYF. Written as DNA, the CDR3 is TGTGCCAGCAGTTACACCGGGACTTTCACAGATACGCAGTATTTT.

This chain connects TRBV21-1 to TRBJ1-3; TRBD1 reflects the table's D call only, with no check against the DNA. TRBV21-1 represents a pseudogene. The CDR3 consists of 17 residues. The CDR3 protein is CASSTLSAGGEGNTIYF. The CDR3 region has the DNA TGTGCCAGCAGCACGCTCTCGGCAGGGGGCGAAGGAAACACCATATATTTT.

The chain recombines TRBV30 with TRBJ2-1; 10 bases map to TRBD2. The CDR3 has 17 amino acids. With V trimmed by 3 bases and J by 8 bases, 16 bases remained unmatched. CDR1 and CDR2 from the germline V gene are GTSNPN and SVGIG (reference sequence). The CDR3 region has the DNA TGTGCCTGGAGCATTTTAGCGGGAGGCTCGGTCAGGGATGAGCAGTTCTTC. Amino acids: CAWSILAGGSVRDEQFF.